The clone carrying this TCR beta chain occurred a few times. Its specificity is unknown. This record comes from a study of response to subunit inactivated influenza vaccine. Overall study findings and caveats: Authors suggested that a seasonal influenza vaccination recruits few new T cells each time.

TCRdb passed the RT-PCR reads through MiXCR, listing each CDR3 protein once. Among about 500,000 distinct CDR3 sequences, approximately 15% were seen once, and the ten largest hold less than 4%. Unmatched junction bases numbered 9, after V lost 6 bases and J lost 3 bases. Germline-derived CDR1 and CDR2 are ENHRY and SYGVKD. CDR3 length: 15 amino acids. The V and J genes are TRBV10-3 and TRBJ1-1, with TRBD1 matching over 8 bases. The sample in question was CD4+ T cells sorted from PBMCs, obtained about 23 months after vaccination. The receptor was derived from a man between 50 and 70 years old who received an inactivated influenza vaccine. The CDR3 sequence: CAIRGTSTGDTEAFF. The CDR3 coding sequence is TGTGCCATCAGAGGGACGTCGACAGGGGACACTGAAGCTTTCTTT.